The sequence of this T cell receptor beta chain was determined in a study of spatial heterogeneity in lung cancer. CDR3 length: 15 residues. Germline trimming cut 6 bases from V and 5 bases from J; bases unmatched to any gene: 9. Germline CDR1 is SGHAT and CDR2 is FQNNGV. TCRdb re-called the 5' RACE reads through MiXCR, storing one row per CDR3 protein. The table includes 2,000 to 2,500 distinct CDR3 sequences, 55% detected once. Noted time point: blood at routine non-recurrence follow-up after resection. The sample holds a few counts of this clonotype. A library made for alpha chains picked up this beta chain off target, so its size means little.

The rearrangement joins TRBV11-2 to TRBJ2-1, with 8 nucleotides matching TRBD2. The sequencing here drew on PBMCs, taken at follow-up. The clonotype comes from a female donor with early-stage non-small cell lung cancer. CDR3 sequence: CASRGLAGKDNEQFF. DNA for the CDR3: TGTGCCAGCAGGGGTTTAGCGGGGAAAGACAATGAGCAGTTCTTC.